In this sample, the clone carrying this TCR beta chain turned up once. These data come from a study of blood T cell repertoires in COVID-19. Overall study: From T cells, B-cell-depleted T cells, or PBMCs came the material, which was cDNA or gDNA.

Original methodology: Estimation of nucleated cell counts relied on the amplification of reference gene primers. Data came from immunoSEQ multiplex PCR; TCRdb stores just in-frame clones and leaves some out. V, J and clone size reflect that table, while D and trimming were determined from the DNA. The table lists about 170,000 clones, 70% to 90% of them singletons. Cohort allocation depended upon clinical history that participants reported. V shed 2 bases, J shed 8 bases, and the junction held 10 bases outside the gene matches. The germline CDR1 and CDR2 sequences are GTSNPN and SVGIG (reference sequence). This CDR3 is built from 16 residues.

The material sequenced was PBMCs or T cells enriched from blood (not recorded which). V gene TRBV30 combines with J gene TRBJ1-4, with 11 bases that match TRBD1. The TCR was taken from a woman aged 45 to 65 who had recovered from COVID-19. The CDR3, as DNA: TGTGCCTGGAGTCCCCGGGACAGGGGGGAAAGGGAAAAACTGTTTTTT. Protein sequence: CAWSPRDRGEREKLFF.